These T cell receptor beta chains were read from a single sample in a study of cytomegalovirus exposure and HLA in healthy donors. Method: immunoSEQ multiplex PCR; TCRdb's copy keeps in-frame clones and lacks some. Of 100,000 or so clones in the sample, more than 80% were seen once. Sequenced material: PBMCs. These receptors were taken from a man under 40 in good health and CMV-seronegative. Each CDR3 is given with its conserved first and last residue. D genes are given only for firm matches. The listing skips clone size in some rows; elsewhere it reads once, few, many or a size class.

TRBJ2-7,.,TRBV28,.,CASNGPGKQYF,TGTGCCAGCAACGGTCCAGGGAAGCAGTACTTC
TRBJ2-7,.,TRBV5-1,.,CASSLDRDTYEQYF,TGCGCCAGCAGCTTGGATCGGGACACCTACGAGCAGTACTTC
TRBJ2-7,.,TRBV28,.,CASSLLGGAYEQYF,TGTGCCAGCAGTTTATTGGGAGGCGCCTACGAGCAGTACTTC
TRBJ1-6,.,TRBV6-5,.,CASSPAYNSPLHF,TGTGCCAGCAGCCCTGCCTATAATTCACCCCTCCACTTT
TRBJ2-1,.,TRBV5-6,TRBD2,CASSYLADEQFF,TGTGCCAGCAGCTACCTAGCGGATGAGCAGTTCTTC
TRBJ1-2,.,TRBV7-8,TRBD1,CASSSDRDYGYTF,TGTGCCAGCAGCTCGGACAGGGATTATGGCTACACCTTC
TRBJ1-5,.,TRBV4-1,.,CASSQADRDQPQHF,TGCGCCAGCAGCCAAGCGGATCGGGATCAGCCCCAGCATTTT
TRBJ1-6,.,TRBV5-1,TRBD1,CASSRQGDNSPLHF,TGCGCCAGCAGCCGACAGGGGGATAATTCACCCCTCCACTTT
TRBJ2-5,.,TRBV19,TRBD2,CASRRLAGDQETQYF,TGTGCCAGTAGGCGACTAGCGGGAGACCAAGAGACCCAGTACTTC
TRBJ2-3,.,TRBV28,TRBD2,CASSSLGTSGSHIDTQYF,TGTGCCAGCAGCAGCCTCGGGACTAGCGGGAGTCATATAGATACGCAGTATTTT
TRBJ2-3,.,TRBV13,TRBD2,CASSASAGGTDTQYF,TGTGCCAGCAGCGCGTCGGCGGGAGGCACAGATACGCAGTATTTT
TRBJ1-1,few,TRBV6-5,.,CASSYSEGDEAFF,TGTGCCAGCAGTTACTCGGAAGGAGATGAAGCTTTCTTT
TRBJ1-5,once,TRBV19,.,CASSIDPGRRDQPQHF,TGTGCCAGTAGTATAGATCCAGGCCGGAGGGATCAGCCCCAGCATTTT
TRBJ2-7,.,TRBV6-5,TRBD1,CATSRQGLTYEQYF,TGTGCCACCAGTCGACAGGGTTTGACCTACGAGCAGTACTTC
TRBJ2-7,.,TRBV27,.,CASSLSGRYYEQYF,TGTGCCAGCAGTTTATCGGGCAGGTACTACGAGCAGTACTTC
TRBJ2-2,few,TRBV11-3,TRBD1,CASSLRQGETGELFF,TGTGCCAGCAGCCTAAGACAGGGGGAAACCGGGGAGCTGTTTTTT
TRBJ2-3,few,TRBV6-5,TRBD2,CASSTSGDSTDTQYF,TGTGCCAGCAGTACTAGCGGGGATAGCACAGATACGCAGTATTTT
TRBJ1-5,.,TRBV30,.,CAWSVRQNSNQPQHF,TGTGCCTGGAGTGTACGACAGAATAGCAATCAGCCCCAGCATTTT
TRBJ2-1,.,TRBV1,.,CTSSQDSERRVRQVYEQFF,TGCACCAGCAGCCAAGATTCGGAGAGGCGGGTCAGACAAGTGTATGAGCAGTTCTTC